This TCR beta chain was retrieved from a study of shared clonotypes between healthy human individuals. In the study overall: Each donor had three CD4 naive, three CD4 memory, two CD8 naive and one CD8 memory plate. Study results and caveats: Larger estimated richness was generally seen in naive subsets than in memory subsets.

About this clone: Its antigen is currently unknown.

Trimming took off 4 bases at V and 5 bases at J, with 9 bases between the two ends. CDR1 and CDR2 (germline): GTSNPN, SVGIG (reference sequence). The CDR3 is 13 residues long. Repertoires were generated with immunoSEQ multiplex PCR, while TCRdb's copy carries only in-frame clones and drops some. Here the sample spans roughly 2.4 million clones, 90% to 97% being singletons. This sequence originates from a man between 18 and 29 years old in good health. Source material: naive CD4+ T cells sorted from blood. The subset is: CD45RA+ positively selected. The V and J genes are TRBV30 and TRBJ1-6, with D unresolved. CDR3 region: CAWNDGNNSPLHF. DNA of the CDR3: TGTGCCTGGAACGACGGGAATAATTCACCCCTCCACTTT. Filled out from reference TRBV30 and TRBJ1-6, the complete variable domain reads SQTIHQWPATLVQPVGSPLSLECTVEGTSNPNLYWYRQAAGRGLQLLFYSVGIGQISSEVPQNLSASRPQDRQFILSSKKLLLSDSGFYLCAWNDGNNSPLHFGNGTRLTVT.